This T cell receptor (beta chain) emerged from a study of control samples from healthy donors and cancer patients. Germline lookup yields CDR1 SNHLY and CDR2 FYNNEI. This CDR3 is built from 14 residues. The ends were cut back, 4 bases at V and 0 bases at J, with 7 bases in the middle. Repertoires were generated with immunoSEQ multiplex PCR, while TCRdb's copy carries only in-frame clones and drops some. The sample yields roughly 190,000 clones, about 91% seen once. V usage is TRBV2 and J usage is TRBJ2-4; no clear D. This TCR was recovered from a man aged 25 to 40 in good health. Sequenced: blood. The CDR3 sequence: CASSGSLAKNIQYF. The DNA for the CDR3 is TGTGCCAGCAGTGGTTCTCTAGCCAAAAACATTCAGTACTTC.